These T cell receptor beta chains were read from a single sample in a study of blood T cell repertoires in COVID-19. Libraries were prepared by immunoSEQ multiplex PCR; TCRdb keeps only in-frame clonotypes and omits some of them. Of a few hundred thousand clones detected, around 85% appear once; the ten largest clones hold approximately 3.7%. The specimen was peripheral blood. These receptors were taken from a woman aged 18-35 years with acute or convalescent COVID-19. CDR3s include the opening cysteine and the closing phenylalanine or tryptophan. A D gene is named only where the DNA matches it firmly. A row's size may be missing; if present it is once, few, many or a size class.

clone_size: -; v_call: TRBV4-1; d_call: -; j_call: TRBJ1-1; cdr3_aa: CASSQATGNTEAFF; cdr3_nt: TGCGCCAGCAGCCAAGCTACAGGGAACACTGAAGCTTTCTTT
clone_size: -; v_call: TRBV12-3/TRBV12-4; d_call: -; j_call: TRBJ1-2; cdr3_aa: CASTMGANYGYTF; cdr3_nt: TGTGCCAGCACAATGGGAGCTAACTATGGCTACACCTTC
clone_size: -; v_call: TRBV15; d_call: -; j_call: TRBJ1-5; cdr3_aa: CATSSPTGDQPQHF; cdr3_nt: TGTGCCACCAGCAGCCCCACGGGAGATCAGCCCCAGCATTTT
clone_size: few; v_call: TRBV6-5; d_call: -; j_call: TRBJ1-2; cdr3_aa: CASSYSRDHYGYTF; cdr3_nt: TGTGCCAGCAGTTACTCCCGGGATCACTATGGCTACACCTTC
clone_size: -; v_call: TRBV7-9; d_call: -; j_call: TRBJ1-2; cdr3_aa: CASRDSSPYGYTF; cdr3_nt: TGTGCCAGCAGGGACAGTTCTCCCTATGGCTACACCTTC
clone_size: -; v_call: TRBV29-1; d_call: -; j_call: TRBJ1-1; cdr3_aa: CSVEGRMNTEAFF; cdr3_nt: TGCAGCGTGGAGGGACGGATGAACACTGAAGCTTTCTTT
clone_size: -; v_call: TRBV2; d_call: -; j_call: TRBJ1-1; cdr3_aa: CASSQRDTEAFF; cdr3_nt: TGTGCCAGCAGTCAGAGGGACACTGAAGCTTTCTTT
clone_size: -; v_call: TRBV7-9; d_call: -; j_call: TRBJ2-6; cdr3_aa: CASSQGPNSGANVLTF; cdr3_nt: TGTGCCAGCAGCCAGGGCCCGAACTCTGGGGCCAACGTCCTGACTTTC
clone_size: -; v_call: TRBV5-6; d_call: -; j_call: TRBJ2-1; cdr3_aa: CASSLLRNEQFF; cdr3_nt: TGTGCCAGCAGCTTATTACGGAATGAGCAGTTCTTC
clone_size: many; v_call: TRBV12-2; d_call: -; j_call: TRBJ1-6; cdr3_aa: CASRLGAGVKNSPLHF; cdr3_nt: TGTGCAAGTCGCTTAGGGGCAGGGGTAAAAAATTCACCCCTCCACTTT
clone_size: -; v_call: TRBV30; d_call: TRBD2; j_call: TRBJ2-1; cdr3_aa: CAWSVDAGGPNEQFF; cdr3_nt: TGTGCCTGGAGTGTAGACGCGGGGGGGCCCAATGAGCAGTTCTTC
clone_size: -; v_call: TRBV24-1; d_call: -; j_call: TRBJ1-5; cdr3_aa: CATSQDNRLPQHF; cdr3_nt: TGTGCCACCAGCCAAGATAATCGCCTACCCCAGCATTTT
clone_size: -; v_call: TRBV5-5; d_call: -; j_call: TRBJ2-1; cdr3_aa: CASRIRSDEQFF; cdr3_nt: TGTGCCAGCAGGATAAGGAGCGATGAGCAGTTCTTC
clone_size: -; v_call: TRBV6-5; d_call: -; j_call: TRBJ1-5; cdr3_aa: CASSWASNQPQHF; cdr3_nt: TGTGCCAGCAGTTGGGCGAGCAATCAGCCCCAGCATTTT
clone_size: -; v_call: TRBV19; d_call: TRBD2; j_call: TRBJ2-2; cdr3_aa: CASSMLASGRWDTGELFF; cdr3_nt: TGTGCCAGTAGTATGTTGGCTAGCGGGAGGTGGGACACCGGGGAGCTGTTTTTT
clone_size: -; v_call: TRBV5-5; d_call: -; j_call: TRBJ1-1; cdr3_aa: CASSPEGLGATNTEAFF; cdr3_nt: TGTGCCAGCAGCCCTGAGGGGCTGGGGGCGACGAACACTGAAGCTTTCTTT
clone_size: -; v_call: TRBV6-5; d_call: TRBD1; j_call: TRBJ1-3; cdr3_aa: CASIWDRATGNTIYF; cdr3_nt: TGTGCCAGCATCTGGGACAGGGCAACTGGAAACACCATATATTTT
clone_size: -; v_call: TRBV29-1; d_call: -; j_call: TRBJ2-5; cdr3_aa: CSVNDRLEETQYF; cdr3_nt: TGCAGCGTGAATGACAGGTTGGAAGAGACCCAGTACTTC
clone_size: once; v_call: TRBV28; d_call: TRBD2; j_call: TRBJ2-2; cdr3_aa: CASSSAGTSPGELFF; cdr3_nt: TGTGCCAGCAGTTCGGCCGGGACTAGCCCCGGGGAGCTGTTTTTT
clone_size: -; v_call: TRBV5-1; d_call: TRBD1; j_call: TRBJ1-4; cdr3_aa: CASSLAEGQGGEKLFF; cdr3_nt: TGCGCCAGCAGCTTGGCCGAGGGCCAGGGGGGTGAAAAACTGTTTTTT